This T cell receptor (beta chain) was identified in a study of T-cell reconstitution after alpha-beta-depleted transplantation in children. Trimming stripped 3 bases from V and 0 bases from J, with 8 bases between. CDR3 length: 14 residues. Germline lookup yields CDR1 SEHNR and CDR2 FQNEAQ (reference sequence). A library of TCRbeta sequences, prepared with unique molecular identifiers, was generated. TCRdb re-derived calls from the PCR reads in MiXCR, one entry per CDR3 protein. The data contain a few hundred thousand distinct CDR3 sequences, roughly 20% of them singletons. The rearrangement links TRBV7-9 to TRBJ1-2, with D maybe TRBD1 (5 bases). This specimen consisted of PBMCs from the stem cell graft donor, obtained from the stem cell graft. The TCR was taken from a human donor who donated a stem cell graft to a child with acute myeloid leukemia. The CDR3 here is CASSFPGANYGYTF. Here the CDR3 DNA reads TGTGCCAGCAGCTTCCCGGGGGCTAACTATGGCTACACCTTC.